Listed below are T cell receptor beta chains from one sample, sequenced in a study of blood T cell repertoires in COVID-19. Profiling relied on immunoSEQ multiplex PCR, and the TCRdb table lists in-frame clones only, not all of them. This table holds 25,000 to 30,000 clones, over 70% found once. Sequencing was carried out using peripheral blood. These receptors were obtained from a woman aged 70-85 years with acute or convalescent COVID-19. Each CDR3 is given with its conserved first and last residue. A D gene is named only where the DNA matches it firmly. Only some rows state a clone size, as once, few, many or a class for expanded clones.

clone size: few; J gene: TRBJ1-2; V gene: TRBV14; D gene: TRBD1; CDR3 protein: CASSLGTGVGYGYTF; CDR3 DNA: TGTGCCAGCAGCCTAGGGACAGGGGTCGGCTATGGCTACACCTTC
clone size: once; J gene: TRBJ2-7; V gene: TRBV14; D gene: -; CDR3 protein: CASSPIGVIDEQYF; CDR3 DNA: TGTGCCAGCAGCCCCATCGGGGTGATCGACGAGCAGTACTTC
clone size: -; J gene: TRBJ2-7; V gene: TRBV27; D gene: TRBD2; CDR3 protein: CASSFTSSGSKYEQYF; CDR3 DNA: TGTGCCAGCAGTTTTACCAGTAGCGGGAGTAAATACGAGCAGTACTTC
clone size: -; J gene: TRBJ1-2; V gene: TRBV6-5; D gene: -; CDR3 protein: CASSNTNYGYTF; CDR3 DNA: TGTGCCAGCAGTAATACTAACTATGGCTACACCTTC
clone size: once; J gene: TRBJ2-5; V gene: TRBV19; D gene: TRBD1; CDR3 protein: CASSRGQGKETQYF; CDR3 DNA: TGTGCCAGTAGCCGCGGACAGGGAAAAGAGACCCAGTACTTC
clone size: once; J gene: TRBJ2-5; V gene: TRBV6-5; D gene: TRBD1; CDR3 protein: CASSYVDREETQYF; CDR3 DNA: TGTGCCAGCAGTTACGTGGACAGGGAAGAGACCCAGTACTTC
clone size: -; J gene: TRBJ1-1; V gene: TRBV6-5; D gene: -; CDR3 protein: CASSYRGKDTEAFF; CDR3 DNA: TGTGCCAGCAGTTACAGGGGGAAGGACACTGAAGCTTTCTTT
clone size: -; J gene: TRBJ2-5; V gene: TRBV7-2; D gene: -; CDR3 protein: CASSLGIGQETQYF; CDR3 DNA: TGTGCCAGCAGCTTAGGAATCGGCCAAGAGACCCAGTACTTC
clone size: -; J gene: TRBJ2-1; V gene: TRBV28; D gene: -; CDR3 protein: CASSAPQGFTYNEQFF; CDR3 DNA: TGTGCCAGCAGTGCCCCGCAGGGTTTCACCTACAATGAGCAGTTCTTC
clone size: -; J gene: TRBJ2-3; V gene: TRBV12-3/TRBV12-4; D gene: -; CDR3 protein: CASSTNTDTQYF; CDR3 DNA: TGTGCCAGCAGTACTAACACAGATACGCAGTATTTT
clone size: -; J gene: TRBJ2-1; V gene: TRBV6-2/TRBV6-3; D gene: TRBD2; CDR3 protein: CASSLTSLAGAKSSYNEQFF; CDR3 DNA: TGTGCCAGCAGTTTAACCTCCCTAGCGGGGGCCAAAAGCTCCTACAATGAGCAGTTCTTC
clone size: -; J gene: TRBJ2-7; V gene: TRBV10-3; D gene: TRBD2; CDR3 protein: CAISAGLAGVGEQYF; CDR3 DNA: TGTGCCATCAGTGCTGGCCTAGCGGGAGTGGGCGAGCAGTACTTC
clone size: -; J gene: TRBJ2-5; V gene: TRBV27; D gene: -; CDR3 protein: CASRGTQETQYF; CDR3 DNA: TGTGCCAGTCGGGGGACCCAAGAGACCCAGTACTTC
clone size: -; J gene: TRBJ2-4; V gene: TRBV25-1; D gene: TRBD2; CDR3 protein: CASRREADIQYF; CDR3 DNA: TGTGCCAGCAGGCGGGAGGCGGACATTCAGTACTTC
clone size: once; J gene: TRBJ1-5; V gene: TRBV6-2/TRBV6-3; D gene: -; CDR3 protein: CASSSQGGNQPQHF; CDR3 DNA: TGTGCCAGCAGTTCACAGGGCGGCAATCAGCCCCAGCATTTT
clone size: -; J gene: TRBJ2-5; V gene: TRBV7-2; D gene: -; CDR3 protein: CASSLAPGSQETQYF; CDR3 DNA: TGTGCCAGCAGCTTAGCGCCAGGATCCCAAGAGACCCAGTACTTC
clone size: -; J gene: TRBJ2-3; V gene: TRBV6-5; D gene: TRBD2; CDR3 protein: CASSSEAGPSTDTQYF; CDR3 DNA: TGTGCCAGCAGTTCTGAAGCGGGGCCTAGCACAGATACGCAGTATTTT
clone size: -; J gene: TRBJ2-7; V gene: TRBV5-5; D gene: TRBD2; CDR3 protein: CASSFEVGLAGLEYF; CDR3 DNA: TGTGCCAGCAGCTTCGAGGTCGGACTAGCGGGTCTAGAGTACTTC
clone size: -; J gene: TRBJ1-2; V gene: TRBV9; D gene: TRBD1; CDR3 protein: CASRRQGGTNYGYTF; CDR3 DNA: TGTGCCAGCAGACGACAGGGGGGGACTAACTATGGCTACACCTTC
clone size: -; J gene: TRBJ1-2; V gene: TRBV6-2/TRBV6-3; D gene: TRBD1; CDR3 protein: CASSFGWTGANYGYTF; CDR3 DNA: TGTGCCAGCAGTTTTGGTTGGACAGGGGCGAACTATGGCTACACCTTC
clone size: once; J gene: TRBJ2-2; V gene: TRBV6-5; D gene: -; CDR3 protein: CASNNRNTGELFF; CDR3 DNA: TGTGCCAGCAACAACAGGAACACCGGGGAGCTGTTTTTT
clone size: -; J gene: TRBJ2-5; V gene: TRBV7-2; D gene: TRBD2; CDR3 protein: CASSALAGGGETQYF; CDR3 DNA: TGTGCCAGCAGCGCACTAGCGGGAGGGGGGGAGACCCAGTACTTC
clone size: -; J gene: TRBJ2-2; V gene: TRBV19; D gene: TRBD1; CDR3 protein: CASSMGQGATGELFF; CDR3 DNA: TGTGCCAGTAGTATGGGACAGGGCGCAACCGGGGAGCTGTTTTTT
clone size: -; J gene: TRBJ2-2; V gene: TRBV3-1/TRBV3-2; D gene: -; CDR3 protein: CASSQITGSRELFF; CDR3 DNA: TGTGCCAGCAGCCAAATAACGGGGAGCCGGGAGCTGTTTTTT
clone size: -; J gene: TRBJ2-7; V gene: TRBV3-1/TRBV3-2; D gene: -; CDR3 protein: CASSQGRLFRNEQYF; CDR3 DNA: TGTGCCAGCAGCCAGGGCCGGCTCTTTCGGAACGAGCAGTACTTC
clone size: -; J gene: TRBJ2-1; V gene: TRBV29-1; D gene: -; CDR3 protein: CSVPADEQFF; CDR3 DNA: TGCAGCGTTCCAGCGGATGAGCAGTTCTTC
clone size: -; J gene: TRBJ2-5; V gene: TRBV27; D gene: TRBD1; CDR3 protein: CASSSDTGGGETQYF; CDR3 DNA: TGTGCCAGCAGTTCCGATACAGGGGGCGGGGAGACCCAGTACTTC
clone size: once; J gene: TRBJ2-2; V gene: TRBV4-3; D gene: TRBD2; CDR3 protein: CASSQDQTSGTFF; CDR3 DNA: TGCGCCAGCAGCCAAGATCAGACTAGCGGAACGTTTTTT
clone size: -; J gene: TRBJ2-3; V gene: TRBV10-3; D gene: -; CDR3 protein: CAIRGAFSTDTQYF; CDR3 DNA: TGTGCCATCAGAGGGGCCTTTAGCACAGATACGCAGTATTTT